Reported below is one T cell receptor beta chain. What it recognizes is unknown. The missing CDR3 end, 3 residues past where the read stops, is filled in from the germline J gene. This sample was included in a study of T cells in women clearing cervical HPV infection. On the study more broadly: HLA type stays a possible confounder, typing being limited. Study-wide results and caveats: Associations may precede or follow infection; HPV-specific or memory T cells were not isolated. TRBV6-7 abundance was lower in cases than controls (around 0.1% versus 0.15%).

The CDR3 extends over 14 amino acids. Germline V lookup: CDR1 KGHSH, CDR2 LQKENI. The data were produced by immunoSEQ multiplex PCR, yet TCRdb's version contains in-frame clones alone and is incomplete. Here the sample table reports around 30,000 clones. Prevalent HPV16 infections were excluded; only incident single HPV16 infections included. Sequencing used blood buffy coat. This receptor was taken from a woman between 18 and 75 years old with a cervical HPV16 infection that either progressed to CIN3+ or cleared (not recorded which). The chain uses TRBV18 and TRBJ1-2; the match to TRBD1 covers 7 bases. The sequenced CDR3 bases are TGTGCCAGCTCACCCAACAGCAACAGGGGCGAC. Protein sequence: CASSPNSNRGD. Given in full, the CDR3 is CASSPNSNRGDYTF.